This paragraph covers one TCR beta chain sequence. The antigen is undetermined. Treatment indicated: randomized to nivolumab then ipilimumab (arm A) or the reverse (arm B). No patient had prior DNA-damaging chemotherapy. Libraries were prepared by immunoSEQ multiplex PCR; TCRdb keeps only in-frame clonotypes and omits some of them. The sample carries about 7,300 clones, 23% recorded once. The CDR3 contains 12 residues. Trimming at V came to 7 bases and at J to 10 bases, leaving 5 bases not matched to a gene. Germline V gives CDR1 LNHDA, CDR2 SQIVND (reference sequence). The sample belongs to a study of sequential checkpoint blockade in melanoma. Study-level information: DNA from 90 to 100 pretreatment tumor samples underwent TCRβ immunosequencing. Matched biopsies came pretreatment and at week 13 for twenty-two patients. Study-level points and caveats: Patients with week-13 increases in T-cell fraction and clonality benefited about 30 times more often.

The sequence derives from a human donor with melanoma. The sample consisted of tumor tissue (inferred from file names), taken from a patient given nivolumab and ipilimumab in sequence. The rearrangement joins TRBV19 to TRBJ2-3; TRBD2 matches 10 bases. Here the CDR3 reads CASTEGTSAQYF. In DNA form, the CDR3 reads TGTGCCAGTACCGAAGGGACTAGCGCGCAGTATTTT.